This paragraph reports one TCR beta chain. J gave up 1 base and V 4 bases, and 2 bases lay outside the gene matches. CDR3 length: 17 amino acids. CDR1 is MGHRA, CDR2 YSYEKL, per germline. The data stem from a study of STAT5B mutations in CD4+ large granular lymphocyte leukemia. Measured with immunoSEQ multiplex PCR; TCRdb has only the in-frame clones, and not every one. The table shows about 21,000 clones, with less than 80% occurring only once. Input material: CD4+ T cells from blood buffy coats. The V and J genes are TRBV4-1 and TRBJ2-2, with 14 positions matching TRBD2. The sequence derives from a human donor in good health. The CDR3, as DNA: TGCGCCAGCAGCCGGGGGACTAGCGGGAGGAACACCGGGGAGCTGTTTTTT. This encodes CASSRGTSGRNTGELFF.